These 18 T cell receptor beta chains originate from one sample sequenced in a study of T cells after yellow fever vaccination. TCRdb processed the 5' RACE reads anew with MiXCR; each CDR3 protein has one entry. The repertoire holds 78,000 or so distinct CDR3 sequences, with approximately 7.3% as singletons. Material: CD8+ T cells sorted from PBMCs, obtained approximately 11 days after the first yellow fever vaccination. The receptors stem from a man aged 18 to 29 who received the YFV17D yellow fever vaccine.

As concerns this clonotype: This could be a read error, since a much larger clone is one nucleotide away. The V call is TRBV9, the J call TRBJ2-3; D might be TRBD2 (6 bases). CDR3 length: 15 amino acids. V dropped 0 bases and J dropped 6 bases, with 14 bases sitting between them. Germline V gives CDR1 SGDLS, CDR2 YYNGEE. In nucleotides, the CDR3 is TGTGCCAGCAGCGTAGTCAGCGGGTGGTGGGATACGCAGTATTTT. Amino acids: CASSVVSGWWDTQYF.

CDR3 protein: CASSFEALAGELFF. The CDR3, as DNA: TGTGCCAGTAGTTTCGAAGCACTCGCCGGGGAGCTGTTTTTT. The chain links TRBV19 to TRBJ2-2; D is unclear. Germline CDR1 LNHDA, CDR2 SQIVND (reference sequence). V shed 5 bases and J shed 6 bases, with 13 bases lying between them. This CDR3 is 14 amino acids long. The variable domain in full, completed from reference TRBV19 and TRBJ2-2, reads DGGITQSPKYLFRKEGQNVTLSCEQNLNHDAMYWYRQDPGQGLRLIYYSQIVNDFQKGDIAEGYSVSREKKESFPLTVTSAQKNPTAFYLCASSFEALAGELFFGEGSRLTVL.

The chain is built from TRBV7-3 and TRBJ1-6, with a tentative D call TRBD1 (5 bases). V was shortened by 1 base and J by 7 bases, with 11 bases between the two germline ends. The length of the CDR3 is 15 residues. Germline lookup yields CDR1 SGHTA and CDR2 FQGTGA. Here the CDR3 DNA reads TGTGCCAGCAGCTTAATGCCCGGGACCAATTCACCCCTCCACTTT. Its translation is CASSLMPGTNSPLHF.

This sequence joins TRBV5-5 and TRBJ2-2, with D perhaps matching TRBD1 (6 bases). The CDR3 sequence is 14 residues long. V gave up 7 bases and J gave up 1 base, with 11 bases separating them. Germline V CDR1 and CDR2: SGHKS, YYEKEE (reference sequence). In DNA, the CDR3 is TGTGCCAGCGGCCCGGACAGGAACACCGGGGAGCTGTTTTTT. Translating gives CASGPDRNTGELFF. The full variable domain, completed using reference TRBV5-5 and TRBJ2-2, is DAGVTQSPTHLIKTRGQQVTLRCSPISGHKSVSWYQQVLGQGPQFIFQYYEKEERGRGNFPDRFSARQFPNYSSELNVNALLLGDSALYLCASGPDRNTGELFFGEGSRLTVL.

This clonotype has more than one count but fewer than ten. V gene TRBV20-1 combines with J gene TRBJ1-1; D is undetermined. Deletions cut 3 bases from V and 11 bases from J, with 4 bases between. The CDR3 totals 8 residues. Germline V lookup: CDR1 DFQATT, CDR2 SNEGSKA (reference sequence). The DNA for the CDR3 is TGCAGTGCTAGGTACGCTTTCTTT. Protein: CSARYAFF.

This CDR3 reads CASSWRTESAEAFF. CDR3 in DNA: TGTGCCAGCAGCTGGAGAACCGAGAGCGCTGAAGCTTTCTTT. The rearrangement uses TRBV7-2 and TRBJ1-1; D ambiguous. The V and J ends lost 4 bases and 6 bases respectively, with 15 bases between them. This CDR3 region has 14 residues. The germline V gene has CDR1 SGHTA and CDR2 FQGNSA.

This clonotype appeared many times. The rearrangement joins TRBV5-6 to TRBJ2-7; TRBD2 might be the D (5 bases). The CDR3 consists of 14 residues. V was trimmed by 1 base and J by 6 bases, leaving 14 bases between them. Looked up from germline, CDR1 is SGHDT and CDR2 is YYEEEE. The CDR3 bases are TGTGCCAGCAGCTTGTCCGGGATAGTGGCCGAGCAGTACTTC. Protein: CASSLSGIVAEQYF.

This clonotype came up a few times. The rearrangement joins TRBV4-1 to TRBJ1-1; a weak D match, TRBD1 (5 bases). The CDR3 runs 17 residues. Trimming left V 0 bases short and J 8 bases short, with 22 bases between. CDR1 and CDR2 from the germline V gene are MGHRA and YSYEKL. CDR3 sequence reads: CASSQEGGGFRKSEAFF. Here the CDR3 DNA reads TGCGCCAGCAGCCAAGAGGGGGGGGGTTTTAGAAAATCCGAAGCTTTCTTT.

This clonotype has ten or more counts. The chain is built from TRBV21-1 and TRBJ1-1. TRBV21-1 is marked as a pseudogene. This CDR3 region has 12 residues. The CDR3 region is CARQLKRTEAFF. The CDR3 DNA reads TGTGCCAGACAACTTAAAAGGACTGAAGCTTTCTTT.

This clonotype was recorded many times. This chain uses TRBV10-3 with TRBJ1-1; TRBD1 matches 7 bases. CDR3 size: 14 residues. Germline CDR1 is ENHRY and CDR2 is SYGVKD. Trimming at V came to 6 bases and at J to 1 base, leaving 5 bases not matched to a gene. As DNA, the CDR3 is TGTGCCATCAGAAAGACAGGGACGAACACTGAAGCTTTCTTT. It yields the protein CAIRKTGTNTEAFF.

This clonotype was observed at least ten times. The chain uses TRBV6-5 and TRBJ1-2, with no clear D. Per germline, CDR1 MNHEY and CDR2 SVGAGI. The CDR3 totals 14 residues. Trimming pared 0 bases from V and 1 base from J, leaving 6 bases between. The CDR3, as DNA: TGTGCCAGCAGTTACTCCCAGGTTAACTATGGCTACACCTTC. Translating gives CASSYSQVNYGYTF.

This clonotype was seen ten or more times. V and J are TRBV6-1 and TRBJ1-1; unclear D gene. V was clipped by 0 bases and J by 13 bases, with 0 bases between them. CDR1 is MNHNS and CDR2 is SASEGT in the germline V gene. The CDR3 loop spans 8 amino acids. CDR3 bases: TGTGCCAGCAGTGAAGCTTTCTTT. Its protein is CASSEAFF.

This clonotype was counted ten times or more. This chain links TRBV6-1 with TRBJ2-5; TRBD2 aligns across 12 bases. CDR1 MNHNS and CDR2 SASEGT come from the germline V gene. The CDR3 runs to 15 residues. J was trimmed by 2 bases and V by 2 bases; bases with no gene match: 0. CDR3 DNA: TGTGCCAGCAGTGAACTAGCGGGGGGGCAAGAGACCCAGTACTTC. This sequence encodes CASSELAGGQETQYF.

There are many counts of this clonotype. CDR3 sequence: CASSSLTVGQLYTGELFF. The CDR3 DNA follows: TGTGCCAGCAGCTCCCTGACAGTTGGACAGTTGTACACCGGGGAGCTGTTTTTT. This chain links TRBV5-6 with TRBJ2-2; a weak D match, TRBD1 (6 bases). In germline, CDR1 is SGHDT, CDR2 YYEEEE. Between the trimmed V and J ends, which lost 3 bases and 3 bases, there was a span of 21 bases. The CDR3 consists of 18 residues.

This clonotype was seen repeatedly, ten times or more. The chain recombines TRBV5-8 with TRBJ2-7; 7 nucleotides line up with TRBD1. The V gene end was trimmed by 6 bases and the J gene end by 7 bases; junction bases not matched to a gene: 10. The CDR3 totals 13 residues. Per germline, CDR1 SGHTS and CDR2 YDEGEE. DNA of the CDR3: TGTGCCAGCACGCGACAGGGTTCAGTTGAGCAGTACGTC. Its protein product is CASTRQGSVEQYV.

This clonotype has a handful of counts. The rearrangement links TRBV27 to TRBJ2-5, with 7 positions matching TRBD1. Germline V gene lookup returns CDR1 MNHEY and CDR2 SMNVEV (reference sequence). V was pared by 3 bases and J by 1 base, with 5 bases of the junction left unmatched. CDR3 length: 15 amino acids. CDR3 sequence reads: CASSLWTGGQETQYF. CDR3 bases: TGTGCCAGCAGTTTGTGGACAGGAGGCCAAGAGACCCAGTACTTC.

This clonotype was found many times. This chain links TRBV9 with TRBJ2-1, with 8 nucleotides matching TRBD2. Germline CDR1 reads SGDLS; CDR2 reads YYNGEE. V lost 4 bases, J lost 3 bases, and 6 bases stayed unmatched. This CDR3 spans 15 amino acids. CDR3 sequence reads: CASSQRGIIYNEQFF. DNA of the CDR3: TGTGCCAGCAGCCAGCGGGGGATAATCTACAATGAGCAGTTCTTC.

This clonotype was detected ten times or more. CDR3 nucleotides: TGTGCCATCAAATTTGACACGGGGTCCACAGATACGCAGTATTTT. Amino acid sequence: CAIKFDTGSTDTQYF. This chain links TRBV10-3 with TRBJ2-3, with a possible D match to TRBD2 (5 bases). Germline V gene lookup returns CDR1 ENHRY and CDR2 SYGVKD. Trimming removed 7 bases from V and 2 bases from J, with 16 bases in between. This CDR3 has 15 residues.